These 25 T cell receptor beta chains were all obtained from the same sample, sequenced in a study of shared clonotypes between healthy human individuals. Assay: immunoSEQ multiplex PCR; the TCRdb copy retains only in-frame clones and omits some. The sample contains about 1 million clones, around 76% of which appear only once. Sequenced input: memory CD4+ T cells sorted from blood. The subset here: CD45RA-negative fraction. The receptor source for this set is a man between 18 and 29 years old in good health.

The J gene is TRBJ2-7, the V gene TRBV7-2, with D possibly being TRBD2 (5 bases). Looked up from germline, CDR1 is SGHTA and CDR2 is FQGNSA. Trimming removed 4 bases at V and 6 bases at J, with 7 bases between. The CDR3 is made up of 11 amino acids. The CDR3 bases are TGTGCCAGCAGCTCCGGGGTCGAGCAGTACTTC. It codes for CASSSGVEQYF.

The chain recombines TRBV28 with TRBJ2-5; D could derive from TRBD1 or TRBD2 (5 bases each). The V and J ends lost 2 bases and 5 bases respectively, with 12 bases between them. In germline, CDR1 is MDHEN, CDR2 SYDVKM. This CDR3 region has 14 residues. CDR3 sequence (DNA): TGTGCCAGCAGTTTAGGGACGGCGAGGGAGACCCAGTACTTC. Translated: CASSLGTARETQYF. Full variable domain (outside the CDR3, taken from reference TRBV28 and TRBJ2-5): DVKVTQSSRYLVKRTGEKVFLECVQDMDHENMFWYRQDPGLGLRLIYFSYDVKMKEKGDIPEGYSVSREKKERFSLILESASTNQTSMYLCASSLGTARETQYFGPGTRLLVL.

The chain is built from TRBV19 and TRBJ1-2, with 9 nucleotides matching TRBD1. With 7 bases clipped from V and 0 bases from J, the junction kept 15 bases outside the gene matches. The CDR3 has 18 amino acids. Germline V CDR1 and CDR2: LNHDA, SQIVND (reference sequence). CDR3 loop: CASTPLRPGQGANYGYTF. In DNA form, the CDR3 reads TGTGCCAGTACCCCCCTCCGCCCGGGACAGGGAGCTAACTATGGCTACACCTTC. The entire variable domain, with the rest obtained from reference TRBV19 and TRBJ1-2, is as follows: DGGITQSPKYLFRKEGQNVTLSCEQNLNHDAMYWYRQDPGQGLRLIYYSQIVNDFQKGDIAEGYSVSREKKESFPLTVTSAQKNPTAFYLCASTPLRPGQGANYGYTFGSGTRLTVV.

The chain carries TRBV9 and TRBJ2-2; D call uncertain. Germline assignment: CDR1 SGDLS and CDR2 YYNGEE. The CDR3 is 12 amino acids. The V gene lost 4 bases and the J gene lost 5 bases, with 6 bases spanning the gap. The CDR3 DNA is TGTGCCAGCAGCCCTCTGACCGGGGAGCTGTTTTTT. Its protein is CASSPLTGELFF.

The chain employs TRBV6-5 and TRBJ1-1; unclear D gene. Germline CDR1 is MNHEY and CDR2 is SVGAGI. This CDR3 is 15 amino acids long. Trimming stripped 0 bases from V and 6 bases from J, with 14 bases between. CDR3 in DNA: TGTGCCAGCAGTTACTCAAGGCAGCGTATCTCTGAAGCTTTCTTT. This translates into CASSYSRQRISEAFF.

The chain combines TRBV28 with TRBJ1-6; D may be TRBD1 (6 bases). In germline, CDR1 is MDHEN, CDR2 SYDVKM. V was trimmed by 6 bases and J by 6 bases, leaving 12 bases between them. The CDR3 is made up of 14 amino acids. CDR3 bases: TGTGCCAGCAGGGCTGGGGGCCCTAATTCACCCCTCCACTTT. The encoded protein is CASRAGGPNSPLHF.

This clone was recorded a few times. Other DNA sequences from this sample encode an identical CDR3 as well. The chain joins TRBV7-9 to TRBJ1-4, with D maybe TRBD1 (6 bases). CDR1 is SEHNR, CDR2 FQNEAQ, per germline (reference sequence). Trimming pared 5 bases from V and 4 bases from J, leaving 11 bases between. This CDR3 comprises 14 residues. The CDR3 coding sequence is TGTGCCAGCAGCCCGGGGACAAGTAATGAAAAACTGTTTTTT. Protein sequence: CASSPGTSNEKLFF.

CDR3 sequence (DNA): TGTGCCAGCAGCCCAACGGTAGCGGGGGGGCGAGAGACCCAGTACTTC. It encodes CASSPTVAGGRETQYF. The chain is built from TRBV9 and TRBJ2-5; TRBD2 aligns across 11 bases. Germline-derived CDR1 and CDR2 are SGDLS and YYNGEE. This CDR3 has 16 amino acids. The ends lost 4 bases at V and 4 bases at J; junction bases unmatched: 9.

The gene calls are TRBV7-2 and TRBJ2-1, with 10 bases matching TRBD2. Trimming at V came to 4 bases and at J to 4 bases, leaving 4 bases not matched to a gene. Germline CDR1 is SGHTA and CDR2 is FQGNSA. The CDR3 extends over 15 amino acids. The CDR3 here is CASSSPSGGYNEQFF. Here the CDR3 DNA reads TGTGCCAGCAGCTCCCCTAGCGGGGGATACAATGAGCAGTTCTTC.

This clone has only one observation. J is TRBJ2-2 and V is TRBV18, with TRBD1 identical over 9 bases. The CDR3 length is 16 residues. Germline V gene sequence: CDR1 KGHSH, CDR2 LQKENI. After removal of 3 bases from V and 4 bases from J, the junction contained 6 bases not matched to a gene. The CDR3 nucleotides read TGTGCCAGCTCACCTTCGGGGACAGGGATCACCGGGGAGCTGTTTTTT. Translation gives CASSPSGTGITGELFF.

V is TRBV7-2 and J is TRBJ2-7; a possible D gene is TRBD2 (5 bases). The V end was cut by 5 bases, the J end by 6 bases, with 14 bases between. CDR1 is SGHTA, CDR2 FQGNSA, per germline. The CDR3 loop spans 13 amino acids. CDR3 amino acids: CASSTERESEQYF. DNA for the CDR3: TGTGCCAGCAGCACTGAGAGGGAGAGCGAGCAGTACTTC.

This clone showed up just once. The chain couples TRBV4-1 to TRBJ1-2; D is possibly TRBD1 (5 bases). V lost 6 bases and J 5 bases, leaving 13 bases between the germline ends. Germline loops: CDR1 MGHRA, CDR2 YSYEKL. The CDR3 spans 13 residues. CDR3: CASRDTREYGYTF. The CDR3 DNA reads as TGCGCCAGCAGGGACACCAGAGAGTATGGCTACACCTTC.

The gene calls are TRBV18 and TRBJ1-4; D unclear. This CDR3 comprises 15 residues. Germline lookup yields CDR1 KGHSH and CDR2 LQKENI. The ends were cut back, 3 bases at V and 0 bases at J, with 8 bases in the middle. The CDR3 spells CASSPPGSTNEKLFF. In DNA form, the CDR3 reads TGTGCCAGCTCACCTCCAGGCTCAACTAATGAAAAACTGTTTTTT.

The CDR3 protein is CASSGRLGNTEAFF. CDR3 bases: TGTGCCAGCAGCGGCCGGCTTGGGAACACTGAAGCTTTCTTT. The gene calls are TRBV27 and TRBJ1-1; D is ambiguous. Between the trimmed V and J ends, which lost 6 bases and 1 base, there was a span of 12 bases. CDR1 MNHEY and CDR2 SMNVEV come from the germline V gene (reference sequence). This CDR3 region has 14 residues.

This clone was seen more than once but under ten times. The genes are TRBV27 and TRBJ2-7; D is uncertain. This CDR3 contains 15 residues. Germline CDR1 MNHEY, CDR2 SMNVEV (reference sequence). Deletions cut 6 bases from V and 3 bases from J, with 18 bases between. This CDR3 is CASRHAGAPHYEQYF. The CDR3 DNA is TGTGCCAGCAGACACGCAGGAGCACCTCACTACGAGCAGTACTTC.

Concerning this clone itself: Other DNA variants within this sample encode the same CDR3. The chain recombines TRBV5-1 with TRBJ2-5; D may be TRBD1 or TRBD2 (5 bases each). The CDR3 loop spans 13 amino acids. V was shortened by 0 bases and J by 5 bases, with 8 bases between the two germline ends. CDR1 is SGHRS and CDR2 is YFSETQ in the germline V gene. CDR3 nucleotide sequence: TGCGCCAGCAGCTTGGGGGGCGGGGAGACCCAGTACTTC. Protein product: CASSLGGGETQYF.

Here the CDR3 DNA reads TGTGCCAGCAGCCGGGACCGTGCCGTCGAGCAGTACTTC. Translation gives CASSRDRAVEQYF. The genes are TRBV14 and TRBJ2-7; either TRBD1 or TRBD2 may fit D (5 bases each). V shed 4 bases and J shed 6 bases, with 13 bases lying between them. The germline V gene encodes CDR1 SGHDN and CDR2 FVKESK. The CDR3 is 13 amino acids.

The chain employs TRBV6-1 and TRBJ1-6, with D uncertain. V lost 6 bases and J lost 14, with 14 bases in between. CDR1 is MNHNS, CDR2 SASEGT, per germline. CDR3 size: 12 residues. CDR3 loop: CASSATTLALHF. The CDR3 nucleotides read TGTGCCAGCAGCGCGACAACTTTAGCCCTCCACTTT.

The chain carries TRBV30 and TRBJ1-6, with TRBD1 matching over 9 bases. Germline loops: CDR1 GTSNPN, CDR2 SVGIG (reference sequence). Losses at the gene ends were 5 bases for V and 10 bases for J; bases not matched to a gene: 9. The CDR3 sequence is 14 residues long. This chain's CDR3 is CAWLTRDRASPLHF. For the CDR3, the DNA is TGTGCCTGGCTTACCCGGGACAGGGCCTCACCCCTCCACTTT.

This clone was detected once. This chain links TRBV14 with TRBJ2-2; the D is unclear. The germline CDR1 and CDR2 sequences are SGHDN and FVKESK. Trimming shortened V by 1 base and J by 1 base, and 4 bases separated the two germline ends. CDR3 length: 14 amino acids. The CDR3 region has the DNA TGTGCCAGCAGCCAAGGTCTGAACACCGGGGAGCTGTTTTTT. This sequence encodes CASSQGLNTGELFF.

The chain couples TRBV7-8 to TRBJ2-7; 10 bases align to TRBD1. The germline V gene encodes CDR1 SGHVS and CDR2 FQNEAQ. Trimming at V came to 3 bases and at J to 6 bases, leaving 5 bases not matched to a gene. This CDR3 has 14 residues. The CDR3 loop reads CASSLWGQGREQYF. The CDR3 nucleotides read TGTGCCAGCAGCTTGTGGGGACAGGGGCGCGAGCAGTACTTC. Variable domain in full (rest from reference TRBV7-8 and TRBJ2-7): GAGVSQSPRYKVAKRGQDVALRCDPISGHVSLFWYQQALGQGPEFLTYFQNEAQLDKSGLPSDRFFAERPEGSVSTLKIQRTQQEDSAVYLCASSLWGQGREQYFGPGTRLTVT.

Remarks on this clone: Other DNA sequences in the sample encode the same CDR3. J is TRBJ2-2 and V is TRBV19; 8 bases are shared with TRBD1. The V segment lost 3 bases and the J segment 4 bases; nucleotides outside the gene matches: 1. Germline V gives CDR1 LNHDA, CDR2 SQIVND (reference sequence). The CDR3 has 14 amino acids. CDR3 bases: TGTGCCAGTAGTATTACAGGGGGCACCGGGGAGCTGTTTTTT. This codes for CASSITGGTGELFF.

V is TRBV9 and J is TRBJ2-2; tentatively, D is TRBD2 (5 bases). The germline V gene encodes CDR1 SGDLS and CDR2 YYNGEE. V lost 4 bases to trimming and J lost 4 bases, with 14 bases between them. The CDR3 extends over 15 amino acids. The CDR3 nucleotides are TGTGCCAGCAGCCCCCGCGGGCGGAGCACCGGGGAGCTGTTTTTT. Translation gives CASSPRGRSTGELFF.

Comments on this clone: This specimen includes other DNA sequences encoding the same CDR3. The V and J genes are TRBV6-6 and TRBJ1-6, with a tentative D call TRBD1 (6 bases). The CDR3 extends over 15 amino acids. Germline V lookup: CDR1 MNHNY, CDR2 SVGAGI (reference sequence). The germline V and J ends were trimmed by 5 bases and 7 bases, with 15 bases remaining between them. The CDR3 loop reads CASSGGRGGNSPLHF. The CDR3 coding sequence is TGTGCCAGCAGTGGGGGGCGGGGGGGAAATTCACCCCTCCACTTT.

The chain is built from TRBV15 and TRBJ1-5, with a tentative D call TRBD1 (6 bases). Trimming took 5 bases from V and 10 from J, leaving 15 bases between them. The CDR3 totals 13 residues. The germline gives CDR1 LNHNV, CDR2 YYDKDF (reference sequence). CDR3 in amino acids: CATSPRGRHPQHF. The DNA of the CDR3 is TGTGCCACCAGCCCCAGGGGTCGCCACCCCCAGCATTTT. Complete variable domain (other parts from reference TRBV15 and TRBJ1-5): DAMVIQNPRYQVTQFGKPVTLSCSQTLNHNVMYWYQQKSSQAPKLLFHYYDKDFNNEADTPDNFQSRRPNTSFCFLDIRSPGLGDTAMYLCATSPRGRHPQHFGDGTRLSIL.